This is a list of T cell receptor beta chains from one sample in a study of T cells in Graves' hyperthyroidism and ophthalmopathy. TCRdb re-called the multiplex PCR reads through MiXCR, storing one row per CDR3 protein. Of 250,000 to 350,000 distinct CDR3 sequences detected, over 15% appear once; the ten largest clones hold around 55%. The sample taken for sequencing was blood. These receptors were collected from a woman aged 60 to 75 with Graves' ophthalmopathy. Each CDR3 is given with its conserved first and last residue.

V: TRBV27
J: TRBJ2-6
CDR3: CASSLLARANVLTF

V: TRBV7-2
J: TRBJ2-2
CDR3: CASSGRANTGELFF

V: TRBV6-4
J: TRBJ2-1
CDR3: CASSDKGQVGEQVF

V: TRBV7-2
J: TRBJ1-3
CDR3: CASSFGPPGGNTIYF

V: TRBV28
J: TRBJ2-7
CDR3: CASSWGQGRPYEQYF

V: TRBV20-1
J: TRBJ2-5
CDR3: CSARGRRVQETQYF

V: TRBV20-1
J: TRBJ2-3
CDR3: CSARDLPARVGDTQYF

V: TRBV5-5
J: TRBJ2-5
CDR3: CASSPYQETQYF

V: TRBV27
J: TRBJ2-7
CDR3: CASSYREGRYEQYF

V: TRBV14
J: TRBJ2-1
CDR3: CASSQAVGYDEQFF

V: TRBV5-4
J: TRBJ2-1
CDR3: CASSSNPVSYNEQFF

V: TRBV5-5
J: TRBJ2-5
CDR3: CASSLLVDQETQYF

V: TRBV2
J: TRBJ2-1
CDR3: CASSGDGRAWNEQFF

V: TRBV3-1
J: TRBJ2-1
CDR3: CASSQAGLGGEQFF

V: TRBV20-1
J: TRBJ1-5
CDR3: CSATTGPNQPQHF

V: TRBV2
J: TRBJ2-3
CDR3: CASSSGSTDTQYF

V: TRBV3-1
J: TRBJ2-5
CDR3: CASSSDPPVWYF

V: TRBV7-9
J: TRBJ1-6
CDR3: CASSLIGQGSPLHF